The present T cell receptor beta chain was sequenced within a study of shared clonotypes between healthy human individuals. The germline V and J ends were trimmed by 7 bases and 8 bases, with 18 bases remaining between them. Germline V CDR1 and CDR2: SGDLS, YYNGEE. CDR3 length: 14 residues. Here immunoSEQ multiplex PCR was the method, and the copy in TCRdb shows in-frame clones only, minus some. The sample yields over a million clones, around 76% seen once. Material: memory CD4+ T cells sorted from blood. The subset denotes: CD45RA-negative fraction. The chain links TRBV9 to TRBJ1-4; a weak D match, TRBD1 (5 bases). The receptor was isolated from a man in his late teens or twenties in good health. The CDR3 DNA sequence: TGTGCCAGCGGGCCACTTGCCGGGGGGGAAAAACTGTTTTTT. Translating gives CASGPLAGGEKLFF. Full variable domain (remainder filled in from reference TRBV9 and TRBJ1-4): DSGVTQTPKHLITATGQRVTLRCSPRSGDLSVYWYQQSLDQGLQFLIQYYNGEERAKGNILERFSAQQFPDLHSELNLSSLELGDSALYFCASGPLAGGEKLFFGSGTQLSVL.